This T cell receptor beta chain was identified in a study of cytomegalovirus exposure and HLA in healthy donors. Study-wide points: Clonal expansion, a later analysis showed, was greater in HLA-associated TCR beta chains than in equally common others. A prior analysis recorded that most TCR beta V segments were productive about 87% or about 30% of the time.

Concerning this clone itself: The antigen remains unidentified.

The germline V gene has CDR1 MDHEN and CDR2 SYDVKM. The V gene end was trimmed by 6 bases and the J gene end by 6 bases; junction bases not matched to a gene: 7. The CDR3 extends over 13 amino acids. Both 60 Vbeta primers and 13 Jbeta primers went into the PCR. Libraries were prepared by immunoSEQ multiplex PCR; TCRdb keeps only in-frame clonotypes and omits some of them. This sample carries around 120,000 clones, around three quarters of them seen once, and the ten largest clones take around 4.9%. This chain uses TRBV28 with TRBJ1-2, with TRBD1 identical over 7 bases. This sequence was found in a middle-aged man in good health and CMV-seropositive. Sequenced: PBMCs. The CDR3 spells CASRRQGTDGYTF. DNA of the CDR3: TGTGCCAGCAGGAGACAGGGAACGGATGGCTACACCTTC.